This T cell receptor beta chain was retrieved from a study of OX40 agonist ivuxolimab in advanced cancers. Findings and limits, study-wide: Clonal expansion among partial responders at 0.1-3.0 mg/kg ranked near the lowest.

The V end lost 2 bases, the J end lost 6 bases, and 13 bases lay between the germline ends. The CDR3 contains 14 residues. Germline CDR1 SGHTA, CDR2 FQGNSA. Patients with autoimmune history or systemic immunosuppression were excluded. A remark on this clone: Its antigen is not known.

Assay used: immunoSEQ multiplex PCR; TCRdb lists only in-frame clones, some missing. The data contain some 64,000 clones, 92% of them singletons. Sample: CD4+ or CD8+ T cells sorted from blood, taken in a trial of the OX40 agonist ivuxolimab. This clonotype was obtained from an adult with an advanced solid tumor such as melanoma, head and neck, liver or kidney cancer. The gene calls are TRBV7-2 and TRBJ1-2; D uncertain. CDR3 loop: CASSLPLVRDGYTF. CDR3 nucleotides: TGTGCCAGCAGCTTACCGCTGGTGAGAGATGGCTACACCTTC.